The 20 T cell receptor beta chains reported below all come from one sample, sequenced in a study of technical replicates of blood from four donors. The protocol was immunoSEQ multiplex PCR, while the TCRdb copy is restricted to in-frame clones and leaves out a portion. In the table there are tens of thousands of clones, roughly 94% of which are singletons. The sample was T cells isolated from PBMCs. The receptors shown here come from a human donor in good health.

The rearrangement uses TRBV6-1 and TRBJ2-3; D possibly corresponds to TRBD2 (6 bases). Trimming took off 0 bases at V and 6 bases at J, with 16 bases between the two ends. This CDR3 is 16 amino acids long. From germline, CDR1 is MNHNS and CDR2 SASEGT. This CDR3 is CASSEAAGFQGDTQYF. The DNA for the CDR3 is TGTGCCAGCAGTGAAGCGGCGGGATTCCAAGGTGATACGCAGTATTTT.

This clone appeared once. This rearrangement joins TRBV4-2 to TRBJ2-5; D possibly corresponds to TRBD2 (5 bases). This CDR3 is 16 amino acids long. Germline lookup yields CDR1 LGHNA and CDR2 YNFKEQ. V was trimmed by 0 bases and J by 7 bases, leaving 18 bases between them. CDR3 in amino acids: CASSQDPGIAWGTQYF. In DNA, the CDR3 is TGTGCCAGCAGCCAAGATCCGGGAATAGCATGGGGGACCCAGTACTTC.

The chain couples TRBV15 to TRBJ1-2; D ambiguous. Germline V gene data show CDR1 as LNHNV and CDR2 as YYDKDF (reference sequence). Trimming left V 3 bases short and J 1 base short, with 12 bases between. The CDR3 runs to 15 residues. CDR3 DNA: TGTGCCACCAGCAGTCCCCTTACCGGTAACTATGGCTACACCTTC. Encoded protein: CATSSPLTGNYGYTF.

This clone was seen a few times. The chain employs TRBV29-1 and TRBJ1-1; possible D gene TRBD1, 6 bases. This CDR3 is built from 13 residues. Germline values: CDR1 SQVTM, CDR2 ANQGSEA. The germline V and J ends were trimmed by 7 bases and 0 bases, with 12 bases remaining between them. The CDR3 loop is CSAVRDMNTEAFF. The CDR3 nucleotides are TGCAGCGCTGTCAGGGACATGAACACTGAAGCTTTCTTT.

The chain employs TRBV5-4 and TRBJ2-7, with a tentative D call TRBD2 (6 bases). The CDR3 is made up of 15 amino acids. Deletions cut 5 bases from V and 0 bases from J, with 15 bases between. CDR1 SGHNT and CDR2 YYREEE come from the germline V gene (reference sequence). The CDR3: CASSSGLPSSYEQYF. The CDR3 DNA reads as TGTGCCAGCAGTTCGGGACTTCCGAGCTCCTACGAGCAGTACTTC.

CDR3 loop: CAWSVRAGGPYGIHEQFF. The CDR3 DNA is TGTGCCTGGAGTGTACGAGCGGGAGGGCCTTATGGTATCCATGAGCAGTTCTTC. V and J are TRBV30 and TRBJ2-1; 10 bases map to TRBD2. The CDR3 runs 18 residues. The V gene's germline CDR1 is GTSNPN and CDR2 SVGIG (reference sequence). Germline trimming cut 0 bases from V and 8 bases from J; bases unmatched to any gene: 16.

The CDR3 bases are TGTGCCAGCAGCTCCGGGGGGGACCTTTCTTCCGATACGCAGTATTTT. Residues: CASSSGGDLSSDTQYF. The V gene is TRBV7-9, the J gene TRBJ2-3; 8 nucleotides match TRBD2. After removal of 4 bases from V and 6 bases from J, the junction contained 12 bases not matched to a gene. Germline V gene lookup returns CDR1 SEHNR and CDR2 FQNEAQ (reference sequence). The CDR3 extends over 16 amino acids.

V and J are TRBV29-1 and TRBJ1-5; 9 bases agree with TRBD1. The V gene's germline CDR1 is SQVTM and CDR2 ANQGSEA. J was trimmed by 7 bases and V by 6 bases; bases with no gene match: 4. There are 12 residues in the CDR3. The DNA of the CDR3 is TGCAGCGTGGGACAGGGCGGGCAGCCCCAGCATTTT. It encodes CSVGQGGQPQHF.

The V call is TRBV6-1, the J call TRBJ2-7, with D possibly being TRBD1 (5 bases). CDR3 length equals 15 residues. Looked up from germline, CDR1 is MNHNS and CDR2 is SASEGT. Trimming stripped 6 bases from V and 1 base from J, with 16 bases between. The CDR3 reads CASRPVGQGSYEQYF. The CDR3 region has the DNA TGTGCCAGCAGACCCGTGGGGCAGGGATCCTACGAGCAGTACTTC.

The rearrangement joins TRBV5-6 to TRBJ1-4; 10 bases fit TRBD1. Losses at the gene ends were 2 bases for V and 6 bases for J; bases not matched to a gene: 4. Germline lookup yields CDR1 SGHDT and CDR2 YYEEEE. CDR3 length equals 15 residues. For the CDR3, the DNA is TGTGCCAGCAGCTTCCCCGGGACAGGGGATGAAAAACTGTTTTTT. Translation gives CASSFPGTGDEKLFF.

The chain links TRBV11-2 to TRBJ2-7; the D gene is possibly TRBD1 (6 bases). Per the germline V gene, CDR1 is SGHAT and CDR2 is FQNNGV. There are 17 residues in the CDR3. Trimming took 0 bases from V and 3 from J, leaving 18 bases between them. CDR3 DNA sequence: TGTGCCAGCAGCTTAGATTTATTGACAGGTAGGGGCTACGAGCAGTACTTC. As protein: CASSLDLLTGRGYEQYF.

The chain joins TRBV28 to TRBJ1-3; D is undetermined. V was pared by 3 bases and J by 0 bases, with 9 bases between. Germline values: CDR1 MDHEN, CDR2 SYDVKM. The CDR3 extends over 15 amino acids. CDR3: CASSFSPYSGNTIYF. The CDR3 DNA follows: TGTGCCAGCAGTTTTTCTCCGTACTCTGGAAACACCATATATTTT.

This clone was counted a single time. The CDR3 loop reads CASSQGFNYGYTF. CDR3 bases: TGCGCCAGCAGTCAGGGATTTAACTATGGCTACACCTTC. V and J are TRBV10-2 and TRBJ1-2, with TRBD1 as a possible D gene (5 bases). The germline V and J ends were trimmed by 5 bases and 1 base, with 8 bases remaining between them. Germline assignment: CDR1 WSHSY and CDR2 SAAADI. CDR3 length: 13 residues.

The chain is built from TRBV12-5 and TRBJ2-2; TRBD2 agrees at 9 bases. This CDR3 comprises 16 residues. V shed 4 bases, J shed 8 bases, and the junction held 11 bases outside the gene matches. Germline-derived CDR1 and CDR2 are LGHNT and FRNRAP. The CDR3 spells CASGSGLAMNSGELFF. The CDR3 nucleotides are TGTGCTAGTGGTTCGGGACTAGCTATGAACTCTGGGGAGCTGTTTTTT.

The chain employs TRBV28 and TRBJ1-5; possibly TRBD1 for D (6 bases). Per the germline V gene, CDR1 is MDHEN and CDR2 is SYDVKM. Trimming left V 6 bases short and J 2 bases short, with 17 bases between. This CDR3 comprises 16 residues. Here the CDR3 DNA reads TGTGCCAGCAGCCCACGCAACAGGGATGGCAATCAGCCCCAGCATTTT. This encodes CASSPRNRDGNQPQHF.

J is TRBJ1-2 and V is TRBV6-6, with TRBD1 identical over 8 bases. V shed 4 bases, J shed 7 bases, and the junction held 11 bases outside the gene matches. Germline CDR1 MNHNY, CDR2 SVGAGI (reference sequence). This CDR3 has 15 residues. The CDR3 is CASSSLGQGFSGYTF. The CDR3 nucleotides are TGTGCCAGCAGTTCCCTAGGACAGGGATTTAGTGGCTACACCTTC.

The chain employs TRBV14 and TRBJ2-7; TRBD1 might be the D (5 bases). Trimming stripped 4 bases from V and 6 bases from J, with 16 bases between. CDR1 is SGHDN and CDR2 is FVKESK in the germline V gene. This CDR3 has 14 amino acids. For the CDR3, the DNA is TGTGCCAGCAGCCGAGATGTGCAGGGAACCGAGCAGTACTTC. Translating gives CASSRDVQGTEQYF.

The rearrangement links TRBV11-2 to TRBJ2-5, with D possibly matching TRBD2 (5 bases). Trimming removed 5 bases from V and 2 bases from J, with 9 bases in between. In germline, CDR1 is SGHAT, CDR2 FQNNGV. The CDR3 loop spans 13 amino acids. The chain's CDR3 is CASSPGVQETQYF. CDR3 nucleotides: TGTGCCAGCAGCCCCGGGGTACAAGAGACCCAGTACTTC.

The rearrangement uses TRBV9 and TRBJ2-7; 12 bases line up with TRBD1. The J segment lost 5 bases and the V segment lost 8 bases, leaving 5 bases of the junction unmatched. Per the germline V gene, CDR1 is SGDLS and CDR2 is YYNGEE. There are 13 residues in the CDR3. The CDR3 sequence: CARAGTGGHEQYF. CDR3 sequence (DNA): TGTGCCAGGGCCGGGACAGGGGGCCACGAGCAGTACTTC.

This chain connects TRBV7-2 to TRBJ1-1, with TRBD1 as a possible D gene (6 bases). V dropped 3 bases and J dropped 8 bases, with 13 bases sitting between them. The V gene's germline CDR1 is SGHTA and CDR2 FQGNSA. The CDR3 spans 13 residues. The CDR3 DNA follows: TGTGCCAGCAGCTTGGACAGTACTAAGGAAGCTTTCTTT. The encoded protein is CASSLDSTKEAFF.